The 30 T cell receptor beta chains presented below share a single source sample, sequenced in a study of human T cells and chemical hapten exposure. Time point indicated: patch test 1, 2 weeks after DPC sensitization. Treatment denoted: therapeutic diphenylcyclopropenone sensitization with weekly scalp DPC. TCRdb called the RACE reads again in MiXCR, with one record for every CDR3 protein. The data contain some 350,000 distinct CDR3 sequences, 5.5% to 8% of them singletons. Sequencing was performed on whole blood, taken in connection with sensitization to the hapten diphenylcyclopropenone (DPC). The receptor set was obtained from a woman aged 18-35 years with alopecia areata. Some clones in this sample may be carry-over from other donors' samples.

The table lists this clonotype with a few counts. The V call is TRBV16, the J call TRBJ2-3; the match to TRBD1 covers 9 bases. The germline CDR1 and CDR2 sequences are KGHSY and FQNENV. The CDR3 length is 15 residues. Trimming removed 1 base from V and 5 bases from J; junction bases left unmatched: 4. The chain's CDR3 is CASSQWGQGRDTQYF. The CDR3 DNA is TGTGCCAGCAGCCAATGGGGACAGGGAAGAGATACGCAGTATTTT.

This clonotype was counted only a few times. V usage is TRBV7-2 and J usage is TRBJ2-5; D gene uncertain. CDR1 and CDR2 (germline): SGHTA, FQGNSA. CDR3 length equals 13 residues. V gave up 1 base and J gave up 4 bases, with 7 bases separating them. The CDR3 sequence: CASSLVPRETQYF. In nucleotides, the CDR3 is TGTGCCAGCAGCTTAGTTCCTCGAGAGACCCAGTACTTC.

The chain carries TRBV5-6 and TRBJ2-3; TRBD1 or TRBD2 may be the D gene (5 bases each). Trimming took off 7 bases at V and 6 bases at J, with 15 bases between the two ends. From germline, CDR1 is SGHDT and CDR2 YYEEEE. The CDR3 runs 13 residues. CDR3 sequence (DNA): TGTGCCAGCTGGGGGAACCTCCTTGATACGCAGTATTTT. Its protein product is CASWGNLLDTQYF.

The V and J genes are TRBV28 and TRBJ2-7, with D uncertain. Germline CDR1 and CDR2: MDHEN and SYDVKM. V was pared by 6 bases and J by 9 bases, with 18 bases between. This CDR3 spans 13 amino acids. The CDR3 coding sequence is TGTGCCAGCAGCCCACCGGTCTCCAACGTGCAGTACTTC. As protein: CASSPPVSNVQYF.

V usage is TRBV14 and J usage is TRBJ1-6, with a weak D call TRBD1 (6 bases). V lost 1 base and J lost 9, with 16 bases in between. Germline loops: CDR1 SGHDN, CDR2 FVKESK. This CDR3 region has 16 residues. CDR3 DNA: TGTGCCAGCAGCCAAGTGGGGGGGCCCAATGGTTCACCCCTCCACTTT. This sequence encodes CASSQVGGPNGSPLHF.

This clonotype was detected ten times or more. CDR3 protein: CASSPSGAHGYTF. CDR3 coding DNA: TGTGCCAGCAGCCCTTCAGGGGCACATGGCTACACCTTC. The rearrangement links TRBV2 to TRBJ1-2; possibly TRBD1 for D (6 bases). V was pared by 6 bases and J by 6 bases, with 14 bases between. Germline-derived CDR1 and CDR2 are SNHLY and FYNNEI. The CDR3 has 13 amino acids.

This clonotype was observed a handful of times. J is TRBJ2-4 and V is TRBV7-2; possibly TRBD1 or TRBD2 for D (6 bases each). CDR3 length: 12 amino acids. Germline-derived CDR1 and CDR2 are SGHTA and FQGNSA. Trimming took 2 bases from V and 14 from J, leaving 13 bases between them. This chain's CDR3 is CASSLIQGRKYF. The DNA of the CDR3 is TGTGCCAGCAGCTTAATTCAGGGGAGGAAGTACTTC.

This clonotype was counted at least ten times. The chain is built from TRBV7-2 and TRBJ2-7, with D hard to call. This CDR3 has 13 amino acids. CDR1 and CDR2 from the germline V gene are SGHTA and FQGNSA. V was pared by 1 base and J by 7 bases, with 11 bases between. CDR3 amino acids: CASSLGTKREQYF. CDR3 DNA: TGTGCCAGCAGCTTAGGAACTAAGCGAGAGCAGTACTTC.

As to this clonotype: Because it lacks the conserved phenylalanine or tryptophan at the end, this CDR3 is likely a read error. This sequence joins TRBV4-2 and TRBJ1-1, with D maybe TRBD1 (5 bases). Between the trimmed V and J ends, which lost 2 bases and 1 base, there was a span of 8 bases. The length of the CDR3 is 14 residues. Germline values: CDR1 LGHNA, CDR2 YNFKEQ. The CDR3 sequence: CASSQPDRNTEAFL. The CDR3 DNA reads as TGTGCCAGCAGCCAACCTGACAGGAACACTGAAGCTTTCCTT.

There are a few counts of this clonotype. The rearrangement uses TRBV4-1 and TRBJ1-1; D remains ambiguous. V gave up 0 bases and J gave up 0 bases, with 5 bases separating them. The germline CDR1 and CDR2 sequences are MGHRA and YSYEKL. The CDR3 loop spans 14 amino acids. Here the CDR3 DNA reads TGCGCCAGCAGCCAAGAACATTTGAACACTGAAGCTTTCTTT. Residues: CASSQEHLNTEAFF.

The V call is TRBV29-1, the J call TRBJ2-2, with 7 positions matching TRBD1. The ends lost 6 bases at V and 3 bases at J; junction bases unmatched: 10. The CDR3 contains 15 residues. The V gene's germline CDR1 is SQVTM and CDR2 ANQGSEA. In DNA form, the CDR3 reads TGCAGCGTAAACATAGGACAGGTTTACACCGGGGAGCTGTTTTTT. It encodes CSVNIGQVYTGELFF.

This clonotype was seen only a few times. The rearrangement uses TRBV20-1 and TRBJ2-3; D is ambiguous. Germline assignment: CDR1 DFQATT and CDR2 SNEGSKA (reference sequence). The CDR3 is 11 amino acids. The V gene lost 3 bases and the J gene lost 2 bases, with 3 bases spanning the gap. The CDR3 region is CSARITDTQYF. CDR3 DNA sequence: TGCAGTGCTAGGATCACAGATACGCAGTATTTT.

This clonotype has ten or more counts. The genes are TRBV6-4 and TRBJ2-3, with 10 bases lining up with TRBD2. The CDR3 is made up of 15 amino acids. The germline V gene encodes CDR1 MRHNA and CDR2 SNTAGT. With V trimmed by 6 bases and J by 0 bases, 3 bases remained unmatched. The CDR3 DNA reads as TGTGCCAGCAGCCCTAGCGGGGGAAGCACAGATACGCAGTATTTT. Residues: CASSPSGGSTDTQYF.

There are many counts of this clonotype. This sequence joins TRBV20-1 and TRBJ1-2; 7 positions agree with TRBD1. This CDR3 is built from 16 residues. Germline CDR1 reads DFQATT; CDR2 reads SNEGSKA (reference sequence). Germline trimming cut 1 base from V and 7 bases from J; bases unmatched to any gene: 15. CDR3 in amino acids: CSARVSRGGRQGGYTF. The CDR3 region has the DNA TGCAGTGCTAGAGTCTCTAGAGGGGGCCGACAGGGTGGCTACACCTTC.

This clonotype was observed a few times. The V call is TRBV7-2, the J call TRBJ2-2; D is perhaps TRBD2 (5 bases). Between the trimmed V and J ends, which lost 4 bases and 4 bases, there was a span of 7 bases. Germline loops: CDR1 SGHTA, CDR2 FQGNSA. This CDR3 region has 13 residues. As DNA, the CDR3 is TGTGCCAGCAGCTCGAGGGTCACCGGGGAGCTGTTTTTT. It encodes CASSSRVTGELFF. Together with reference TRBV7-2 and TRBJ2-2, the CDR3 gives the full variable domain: GAGVSQSPSNKVTEKGKDVELRCDPISGHTALYWYRQSLGQGLEFLIYFQGNSAPDKSGLPSDRFSAERTGGSVSTLTIQRTQQEDSAVYLCASSSRVTGELFFGEGSRLTVL.

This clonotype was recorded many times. CDR3 sequence reads: CASSLVGGLQGSPLHF. In nucleotides, the CDR3 is TGTGCCAGCAGCTTAGTCGGGGGGCTCCAGGGTTCACCCCTCCACTTT. This chain links TRBV7-2 with TRBJ1-6; the D gene is possibly TRBD1 (6 bases). V was clipped by 1 base and J by 9 bases, with 16 bases between them. Looked up from germline, CDR1 is SGHTA and CDR2 is FQGNSA. This CDR3 comprises 16 residues.

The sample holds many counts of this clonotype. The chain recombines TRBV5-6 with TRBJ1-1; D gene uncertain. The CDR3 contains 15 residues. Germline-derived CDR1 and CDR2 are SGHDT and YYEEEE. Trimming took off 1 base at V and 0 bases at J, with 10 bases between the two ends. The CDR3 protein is CASSLQVGLNTEAFF. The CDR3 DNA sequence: TGTGCCAGCAGCTTGCAGGTTGGATTGAACACTGAAGCTTTCTTT.

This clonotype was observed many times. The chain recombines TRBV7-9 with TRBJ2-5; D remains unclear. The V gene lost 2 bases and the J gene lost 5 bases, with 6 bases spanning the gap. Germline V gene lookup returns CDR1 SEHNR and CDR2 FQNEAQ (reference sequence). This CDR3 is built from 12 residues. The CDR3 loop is CASSLNAETQYF. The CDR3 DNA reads TGTGCCAGCAGCTTAAATGCCGAGACCCAGTACTTC. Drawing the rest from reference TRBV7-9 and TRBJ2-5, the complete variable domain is DTGVSQNPRHKITKRGQNVTFRCDPISEHNRLYWYRQTLGQGPEFLTYFQNEAQLEKSRLLSDRFSAERPKGSFSTLEIQRTEQGDSAMYLCASSLNAETQYFGPGTRLLVL.

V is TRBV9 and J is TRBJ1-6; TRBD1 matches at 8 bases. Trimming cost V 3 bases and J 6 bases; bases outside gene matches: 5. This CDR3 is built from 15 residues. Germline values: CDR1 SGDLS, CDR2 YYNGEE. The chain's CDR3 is CASSAQGVSNSPLHF. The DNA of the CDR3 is TGTGCCAGCAGCGCACAGGGGGTCAGTAATTCACCCCTCCACTTT.

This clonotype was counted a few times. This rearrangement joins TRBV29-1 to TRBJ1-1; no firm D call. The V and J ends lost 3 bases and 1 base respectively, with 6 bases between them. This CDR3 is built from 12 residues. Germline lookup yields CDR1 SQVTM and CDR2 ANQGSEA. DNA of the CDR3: TGCAGCGTTGAGGGGTCGAACACTGAAGCTTTCTTT. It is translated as CSVEGSNTEAFF.

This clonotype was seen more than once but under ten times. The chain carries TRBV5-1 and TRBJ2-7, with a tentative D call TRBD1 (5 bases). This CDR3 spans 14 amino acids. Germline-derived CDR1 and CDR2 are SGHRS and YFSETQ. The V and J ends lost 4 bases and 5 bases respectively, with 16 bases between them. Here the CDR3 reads CASSPSEGVDEQYF. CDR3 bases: TGCGCCAGCAGCCCATCGGAAGGGGTCGACGAGCAGTACTTC.

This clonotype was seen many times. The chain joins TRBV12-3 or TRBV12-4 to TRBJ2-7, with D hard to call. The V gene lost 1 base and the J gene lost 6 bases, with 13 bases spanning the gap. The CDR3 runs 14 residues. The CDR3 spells CASSLGLGSSEQYF. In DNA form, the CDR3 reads TGTGCCAGCAGTTTAGGCCTGGGTTCTTCCGAGCAGTACTTC.

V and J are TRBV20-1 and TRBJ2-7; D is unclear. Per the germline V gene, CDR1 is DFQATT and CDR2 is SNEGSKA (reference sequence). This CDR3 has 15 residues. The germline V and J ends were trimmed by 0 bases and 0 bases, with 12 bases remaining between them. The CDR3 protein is CSARDRADFSYEQYF. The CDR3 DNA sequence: TGCAGTGCTAGAGATCGGGCGGATTTCTCCTACGAGCAGTACTTC.

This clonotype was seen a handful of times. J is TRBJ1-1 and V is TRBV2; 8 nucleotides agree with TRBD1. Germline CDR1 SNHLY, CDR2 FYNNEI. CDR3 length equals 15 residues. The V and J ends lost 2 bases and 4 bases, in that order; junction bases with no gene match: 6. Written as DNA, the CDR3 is TGTGCCAGCAGTGAACAGGGGGCGCTCGGCACTGAAGCTTTCTTT. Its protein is CASSEQGALGTEAFF. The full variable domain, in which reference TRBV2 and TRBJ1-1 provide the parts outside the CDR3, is EPEVTQTPSHQVTQMGQEVILRCVPISNHLYFYWYRQILGQKVEFLVSFYNNEISEKSEIFDDQFSVERPDGSNFTLKIRSTKLEDSAMYFCASSEQGALGTEAFFGQGTRLTVV.

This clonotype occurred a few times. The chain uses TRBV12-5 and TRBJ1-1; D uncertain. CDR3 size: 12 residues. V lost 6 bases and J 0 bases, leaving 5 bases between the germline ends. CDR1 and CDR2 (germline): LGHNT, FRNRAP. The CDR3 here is CASGLLNTEAFF. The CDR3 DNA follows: TGTGCTAGTGGCCTTTTGAACACTGAAGCTTTCTTT.

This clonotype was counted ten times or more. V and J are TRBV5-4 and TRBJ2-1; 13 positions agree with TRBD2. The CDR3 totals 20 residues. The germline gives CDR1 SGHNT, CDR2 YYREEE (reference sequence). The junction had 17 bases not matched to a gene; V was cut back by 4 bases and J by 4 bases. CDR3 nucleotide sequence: TGTGCCAGCAGCGCCCCAGGGGACCCGACTAGCGGGGGGACTTACAATGAGCAGTTCTTC. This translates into CASSAPGDPTSGGTYNEQFF.

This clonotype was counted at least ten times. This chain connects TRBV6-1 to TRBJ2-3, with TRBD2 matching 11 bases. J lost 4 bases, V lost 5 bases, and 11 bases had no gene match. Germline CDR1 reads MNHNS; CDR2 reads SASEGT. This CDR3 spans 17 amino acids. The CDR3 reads CASSSLSGGAVADTQYF. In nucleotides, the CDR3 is TGTGCCAGCAGTAGTCTTAGCGGGGGGGCCGTCGCAGATACGCAGTATTTT.

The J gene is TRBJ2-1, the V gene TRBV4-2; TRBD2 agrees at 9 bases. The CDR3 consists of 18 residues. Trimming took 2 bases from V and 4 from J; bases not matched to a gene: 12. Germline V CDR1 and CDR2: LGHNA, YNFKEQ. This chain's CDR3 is CASSQIRGSGGEYNEQFF. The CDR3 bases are TGTGCCAGCAGCCAAATAAGGGGTAGCGGGGGCGAGTACAATGAGCAGTTCTTC.

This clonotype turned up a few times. The CDR3 protein is CASSSHRTNYGYTF. CDR3 in DNA: TGTGCCAGCAGTTCCCACCGAACTAACTATGGCTACACCTTC. The V gene is TRBV12-3 or TRBV12-4, the J gene TRBJ1-2; D not certain. The CDR3 contains 14 residues. Trimming took 4 bases from V and 0 from J, leaving 9 bases between them.

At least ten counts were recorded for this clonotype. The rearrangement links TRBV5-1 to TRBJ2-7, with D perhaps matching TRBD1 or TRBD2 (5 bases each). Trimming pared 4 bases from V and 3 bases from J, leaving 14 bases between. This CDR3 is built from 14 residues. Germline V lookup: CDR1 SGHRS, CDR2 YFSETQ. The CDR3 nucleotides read TGCGCCAGCAGCAGGGACGGGGTCTACTACGAGCAGTACTTC. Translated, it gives CASSRDGVYYEQYF.